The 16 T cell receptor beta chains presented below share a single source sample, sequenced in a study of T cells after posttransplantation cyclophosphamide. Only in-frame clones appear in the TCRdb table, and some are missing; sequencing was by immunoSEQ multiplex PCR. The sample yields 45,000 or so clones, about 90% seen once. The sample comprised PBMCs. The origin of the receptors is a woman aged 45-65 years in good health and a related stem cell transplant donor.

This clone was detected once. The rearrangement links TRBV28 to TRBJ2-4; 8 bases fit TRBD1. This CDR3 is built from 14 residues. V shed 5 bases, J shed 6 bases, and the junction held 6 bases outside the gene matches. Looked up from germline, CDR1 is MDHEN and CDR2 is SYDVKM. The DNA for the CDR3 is TGTGCCAGCAGTCCATCGGACAGGGCAAACATTCAGTACTTC. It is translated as CASSPSDRANIQYF.

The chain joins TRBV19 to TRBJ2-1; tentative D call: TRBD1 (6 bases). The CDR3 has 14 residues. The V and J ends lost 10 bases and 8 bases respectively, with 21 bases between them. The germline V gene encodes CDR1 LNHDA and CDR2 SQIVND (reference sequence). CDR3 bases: TGTGCCACCTCAAGGGGGTGGGGCACGGATGAGCAGTTCTTC. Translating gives CATSRGWGTDEQFF.

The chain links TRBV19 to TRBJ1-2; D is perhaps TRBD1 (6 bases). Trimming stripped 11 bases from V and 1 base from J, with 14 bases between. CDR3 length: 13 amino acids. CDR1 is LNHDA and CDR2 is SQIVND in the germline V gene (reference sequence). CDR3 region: CASVDSGNYGYTF. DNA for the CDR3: TGTGCCTCCGTGGACAGCGGTAACTATGGCTACACCTTC.

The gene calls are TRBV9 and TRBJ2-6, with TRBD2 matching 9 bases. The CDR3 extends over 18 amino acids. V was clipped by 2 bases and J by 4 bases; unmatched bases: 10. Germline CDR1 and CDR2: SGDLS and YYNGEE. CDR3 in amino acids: CASSVSGSIVSGANVLTF. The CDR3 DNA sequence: TGTGCCAGCAGCGTTAGCGGGAGTATTGTATCCGGGGCCAACGTCCTGACTTTC.

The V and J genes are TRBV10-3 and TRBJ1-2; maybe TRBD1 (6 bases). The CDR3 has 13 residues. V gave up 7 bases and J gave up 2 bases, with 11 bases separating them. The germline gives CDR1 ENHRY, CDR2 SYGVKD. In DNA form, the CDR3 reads TGTGCCATCACGGGGGGGCCCAACTATGGCTACACCTTC. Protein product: CAITGGPNYGYTF.

The CDR3 DNA follows: TGTGCCAGCAGCTTAGGGCCAGGGGTCGGTGACATTCAGTACTTC. This sequence encodes CASSLGPGVGDIQYF. The V call is TRBV13, the J call TRBJ2-4; D might be TRBD1 (6 bases). Germline V lookup: CDR1 PRHDT, CDR2 FYEKMQ (reference sequence). The ends were cut back, 0 bases at V and 8 bases at J, with 14 bases in the middle. CDR3 size: 15 residues.

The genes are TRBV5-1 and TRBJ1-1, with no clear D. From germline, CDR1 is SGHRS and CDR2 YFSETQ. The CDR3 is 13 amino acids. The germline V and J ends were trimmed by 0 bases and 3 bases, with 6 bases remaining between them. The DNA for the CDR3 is TGCGCCAGCAGCTTGGATCCGGACACTGAAGCTTTCTTT. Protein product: CASSLDPDTEAFF.

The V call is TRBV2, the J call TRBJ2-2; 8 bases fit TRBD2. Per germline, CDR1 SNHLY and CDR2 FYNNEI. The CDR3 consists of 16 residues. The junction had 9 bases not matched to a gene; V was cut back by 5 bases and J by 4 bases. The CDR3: CASSPTGLAVTGELFF. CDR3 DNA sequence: TGTGCCAGCAGTCCTACTGGACTAGCTGTCACCGGGGAGCTGTTTTTT.

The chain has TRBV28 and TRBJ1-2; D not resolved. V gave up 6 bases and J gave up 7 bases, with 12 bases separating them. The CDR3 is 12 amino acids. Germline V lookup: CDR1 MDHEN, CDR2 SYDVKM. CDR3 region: CASSSETFGYTF. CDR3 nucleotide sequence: TGTGCCAGCAGCTCTGAGACATTTGGCTACACCTTC.

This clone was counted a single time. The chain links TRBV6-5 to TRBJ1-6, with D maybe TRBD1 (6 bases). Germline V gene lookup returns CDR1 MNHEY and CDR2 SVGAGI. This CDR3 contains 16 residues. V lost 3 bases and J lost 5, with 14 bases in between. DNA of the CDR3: TGTGCCAGCAGTTATTTAAGACAGGTGAATAATTCACCCCTCCACTTT. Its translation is CASSYLRQVNNSPLHF.

The CDR3 reads CASSSKRESYEQYF. In DNA form, the CDR3 reads TGTGCCAGCAGTTCGAAGCGGGAGTCCTACGAGCAGTACTTC. The genes are TRBV6-7 and TRBJ2-7, with 8 bases fitting TRBD2. TRBV6-7 is an ORF, and what it does is uncertain. V shed 4 bases and J 1 base; nucleotides not matched to a gene: 3. The CDR3 spans 14 residues.

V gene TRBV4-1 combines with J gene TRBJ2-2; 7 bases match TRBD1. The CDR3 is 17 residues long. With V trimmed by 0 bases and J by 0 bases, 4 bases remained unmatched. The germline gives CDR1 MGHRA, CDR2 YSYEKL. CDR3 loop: CASSQDRDSANTGELFF. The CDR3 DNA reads TGCGCCAGCAGCCAAGATAGGGACAGCGCGAACACCGGGGAGCTGTTTTTT.

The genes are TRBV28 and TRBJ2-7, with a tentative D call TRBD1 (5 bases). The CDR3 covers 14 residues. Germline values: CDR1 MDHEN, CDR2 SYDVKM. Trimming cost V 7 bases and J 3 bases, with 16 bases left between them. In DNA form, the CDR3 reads TGTGCCAGCATAACCAATGACAGAGACTACGAGCAGTACTTC. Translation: CASITNDRDYEQYF.

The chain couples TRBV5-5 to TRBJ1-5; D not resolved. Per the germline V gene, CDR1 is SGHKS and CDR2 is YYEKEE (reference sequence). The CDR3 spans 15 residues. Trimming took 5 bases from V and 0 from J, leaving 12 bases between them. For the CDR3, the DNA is TGTGCCAGCAGTTTTAACGGAGATAGCAATCAGCCCCAGCATTTT. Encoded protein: CASSFNGDSNQPQHF.

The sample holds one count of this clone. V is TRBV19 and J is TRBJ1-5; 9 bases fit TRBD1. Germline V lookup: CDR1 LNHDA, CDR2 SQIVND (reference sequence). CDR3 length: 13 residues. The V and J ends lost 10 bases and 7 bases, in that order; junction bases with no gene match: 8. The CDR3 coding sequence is TGTGCCATAGCACAGGGGGCCGAGCAGCCCCAGCATTTT. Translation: CAIAQGAEQPQHF.

CDR3 coding DNA: TGCGCCAGCAGCCCCCTCGGGACAGGGAACTCCTACGAGCAGTACTTC. Translation gives CASSPLGTGNSYEQYF. The J gene is TRBJ2-7, the V gene TRBV5-1; 9 bases are a match to TRBD1. Germline CDR1 reads SGHRS; CDR2 reads YFSETQ. With 4 bases clipped from V and 0 bases from J, the junction kept 8 bases outside the gene matches. The CDR3 consists of 16 residues.